In this sample, the clone carrying this T cell receptor beta chain turned up many times. The antigen remains unidentified. This sample is drawn from a study of T cells after yellow fever vaccination. The germline V and J ends were trimmed by 1 base and 0 bases, with 9 bases remaining between them. The germline gives CDR1 KGHSH, CDR2 LQKENI. CDR3 size: 16 residues. Study findings and constraints: CD4 and CD8 compartments shared a small share of clonotypes. Abundant clonotypes from the bulk population could get into FACS-sorted repertoires as contaminants.

In making TCR cDNA, 5'RACE template switching added a universal primer site and UMIs to it. Each CDR3 protein is one row after TCRdb ran MiXCR on the 5' RACE reads. The sample consists of 120,000 to 150,000 distinct CDR3 sequences, 6.5% to 8.5% of them appearing once. The source was CD4+ T cells sorted from PBMCs, collected 5 days after the yellow fever booster vaccination. J is TRBJ2-2 and V is TRBV18; TRBD1 or TRBD2 may be the D gene (5 bases each). The TCR comes from a man younger than 40 who received the YFV17D yellow fever vaccine. CDR3 DNA: TGTGCCAGCTCACCACAGGGACCCTCGAACACCGGGGAGCTGTTTTTT. Translating it yields CASSPQGPSNTGELFF.